This entry lists 5 T cell receptor beta chains sequenced from one sample in a study of cytomegalovirus exposure and HLA in healthy donors. The PCR contained 60 Vbeta and 13 Jbeta primers. Assay: immunoSEQ multiplex PCR; the TCRdb copy retains only in-frame clones and omits some. The sample shows around 170,000 clones, around 83% of them seen only once. Source material: PBMCs. The receptors were sampled from a woman aged 18-29 years in good health and CMV-seronegative.

The chain recombines TRBV7-6 with TRBJ2-5; possible D gene TRBD2, 6 bases. Looked up from germline, CDR1 is SGHVS and CDR2 is FNYEAQ. V was shortened by 6 bases and J by 1 base, with 21 bases between the two germline ends. This CDR3 is 17 amino acids long. The CDR3 here is CASRPLPLGEVQETQYF. The CDR3 DNA reads TGTGCCAGCAGACCCCTCCCTTTGGGGGAGGTCCAAGAGACCCAGTACTTC. The full variable domain, its missing parts supplied by reference TRBV7-6 and TRBJ2-5, is GAGVSQSPRYKVTKRGQDVALRCDPISGHVSLYWYRQALGQGPEFLTYFNYEAQQDKSGLPNDRFSAERPEGSISTLTIQRTEQRDSAMYRCASRPLPLGEVQETQYFGPGTRLLVL.

The sample holds a few counts of this clone. V and J are TRBV28 and TRBJ1-2, with TRBD1 matching over 9 bases. This CDR3 is built from 16 residues. CDR1 is MDHEN, CDR2 SYDVKM, per germline. The V and J ends lost 2 bases and 4 bases, in that order; junction bases with no gene match: 8. CDR3 region: CASSLGGQGGGYGYTF. DNA of the CDR3: TGTGCCAGCAGTTTAGGGGGACAGGGAGGCGGCTATGGCTACACCTTC.

This chain links TRBV11-2 with TRBJ2-2, with TRBD1 matching 8 bases. Germline values: CDR1 SGHAT, CDR2 FQNNGV. Trimming at V came to 6 bases and at J to 2 bases, leaving 8 bases not matched to a gene. CDR3 length: 16 amino acids. The CDR3 loop is CASRQPGQVNTGELFF. In DNA, the CDR3 is TGTGCCAGCAGGCAGCCGGGACAGGTCAACACCGGGGAGCTGTTTTTT.

The rearrangement links TRBV7-8 to TRBJ1-3, with 7 bases fitting TRBD1. Losses at the gene ends were 1 base for V and 2 bases for J; bases not matched to a gene: 2. CDR3 length equals 15 residues. The V gene's germline CDR1 is SGHVS and CDR2 FQNEAQ. CDR3 in amino acids: CASSLGQGAGNTIYF. In DNA form, the CDR3 reads TGTGCCAGCAGCTTAGGACAGGGCGCTGGAAACACCATATATTTT.

This chain links TRBV7-9 with TRBJ2-7; the match to TRBD1 covers 10 bases. The CDR3 runs to 14 residues. Germline values: CDR1 SEHNR, CDR2 FQNEAQ (reference sequence). Germline trimming cut 4 bases from V and 4 bases from J; bases unmatched to any gene: 4. CDR3 in amino acids: CASSSGTGVYEQYF. The CDR3 DNA sequence: TGTGCCAGCAGCTCCGGGACAGGGGTTTACGAGCAGTACTTC. Complete variable domain (other parts from reference TRBV7-9 and TRBJ2-7): DTGVSQNPRHKITKRGQNVTFRCDPISEHNRLYWYRQTLGQGPEFLTYFQNEAQLEKSRLLSDRFSAERPKGSFSTLEIQRTEQGDSAMYLCASSSGTGVYEQYFGPGTRLTVT.